A selection of T cell receptor beta chains follows, all from one sample in a study of blood T cell repertoires in COVID-19. Sequencing used immunoSEQ multiplex PCR; TCRdb keeps in-frame clones, though not all of them. Of a few hundred thousand clones listed, roughly nine tenths are singletons. The sequenced sample was PBMCs or T cells enriched from blood (not recorded which). The receptors stem from a woman aged 40 to 50 who had been exposed to COVID-19. Each CDR3 is given without its conserved first and last residue. Not every row has a clone size; where given, it reads once, few, many or a size class.

TRBV27,once,TRBJ1-5,ASSYFQGIGQPQH
TRBV7-9,-,TRBJ2-2,ASSLDFSSGRANGELF
TRBV3-1/TRBV3-2,-,TRBJ1-1,ASSQPGGNTEAF
TRBV12-3/TRBV12-4,-,TRBJ2-7,ASSLGGGNEQY
TRBV3-1/TRBV3-2,-,TRBJ2-5,ASSLVPETQY
TRBV18,-,TRBJ1-2,ASSPLQGNYGYT
TRBV5-1,-,TRBJ2-3,ASSLTGASGLTDTQY
TRBV11-3,-,TRBJ1-1,ASSTTTGPLNTEAF
TRBV5-8,once,TRBJ1-2,ASGSQGAPLGYT
TRBV15,-,TRBJ1-4,ATSRDQGGKLF
TRBV15,-,TRBJ1-1,ATSAKGSTEAF
TRBV29-1,-,TRBJ1-4,SVEPGQGEKLF
TRBV7-9,-,TRBJ2-2,ASSRRLAVNTGELF
TRBV9,-,TRBJ2-7,ASAVAGSSYEQY
TRBV11-2,-,TRBJ2-5,ASSPSRAQETQY
TRBV2,-,TRBJ2-3,ASSYDASRAISTDTQY
TRBV5-5,once,TRBJ2-2,ASSLLGDRAGELF
TRBV9,-,TRBJ1-3,ASSVGDSDSGNTIY
TRBV7-2,few,TRBJ2-1,ASSTPAGENYNEQF
TRBV24-1,once,TRBJ1-2,ATLPGICVDGYT
TRBV10-3,once,TRBJ1-4,AISLTGGNEKLF
TRBV3-1/TRBV3-2,-,TRBJ2-1,ASSQDTSLQF
TRBV29-1,-,TRBJ1-2,SGLTGGRGYT
TRBV6-5,-,TRBJ2-4,ASSKPGEAKNIQY